Described below is a single T cell receptor beta chain sequence and its context. Repertoires were generated with immunoSEQ multiplex PCR, while TCRdb's copy carries only in-frame clones and drops some. The table shows some 300,000 clones, with 70% to 90% occurring only once. Germline CDR1 is SGHTA and CDR2 is FQGNSA. This CDR3 has 16 residues. Trimming cost V 5 bases and J 7 bases; bases outside gene matches: 10. This record comes from a study of blood T cell repertoires in COVID-19. Sequenced sample: peripheral blood. The gene calls are TRBV7-2 and TRBJ1-4; 10 bases fit TRBD1. This sequence originates from a woman aged 45-65 years with active or convalescent COVID-19. CDR3: CASSPSRTGGAEKLFF. As DNA, the CDR3 is TGTGCCAGCAGCCCCTCAAGGACAGGGGGGGCTGAAAAACTGTTTTTT.